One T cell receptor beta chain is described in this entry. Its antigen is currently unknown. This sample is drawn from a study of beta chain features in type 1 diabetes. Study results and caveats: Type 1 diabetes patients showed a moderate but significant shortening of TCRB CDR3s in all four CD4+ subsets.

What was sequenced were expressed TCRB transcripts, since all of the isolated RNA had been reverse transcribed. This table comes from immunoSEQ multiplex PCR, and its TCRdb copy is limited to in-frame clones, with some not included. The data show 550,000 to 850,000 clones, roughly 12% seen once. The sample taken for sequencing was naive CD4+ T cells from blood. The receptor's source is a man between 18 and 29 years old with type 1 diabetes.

The CDR3 spells CASSIDRDRASGYTF. The CDR3 region has the DNA TGTGCCAGTAGTATAGATCGGGACAGGGCGAGCGGCTACACCTTC. The chain links TRBV19 to TRBJ1-2, with 9 positions matching TRBD1. This CDR3 spans 15 amino acids. The V gene's germline CDR1 is LNHDA and CDR2 SQIVND (reference sequence). V lost 0 bases, J lost 8 bases, and 7 bases stayed unmatched.